Each of the 24 T cell receptor beta chains below was sequenced from the same sample in a study of chemoradiotherapy in HPV16-positive cancers. Produced via immunoSEQ multiplex PCR; TCRdb's table is partial and in-frame only. Among about 53,000 clones listed, roughly nine tenths were seen once. Specimen: blood, collected from a patient who underwent chemoradiotherapy. Receptors were obtained from a human donor with HPV-associated anogenital cancer.

The rearrangement uses TRBV30 and TRBJ1-3, with TRBD1 matching 8 bases. CDR3 length: 16 amino acids. Losses at the gene ends were 2 bases for V and 0 bases for J; bases not matched to a gene: 6. Looked up from germline, CDR1 is GTSNPN and CDR2 is SVGIG (reference sequence). The CDR3 sequence: CAWSFGTGGSGNTIYF. CDR3 DNA: TGTGCCTGGAGTTTTGGGACAGGCGGCTCTGGAAACACCATATATTTT.

This clone was recorded a few times. The chain has TRBV6-1 and TRBJ1-2; D gene unclear. Trimming left V 4 bases short and J 8 bases short, with 20 bases between. Germline-derived CDR1 and CDR2 are MNHNS and SASEGT. This CDR3 has 15 amino acids. The CDR3 DNA is TGTGCCAGCAGTGGGGCGGTGCGTTTCATCGTAGGCTACACCTTC. This sequence encodes CASSGAVRFIVGYTF.

This clone was counted a few times. This chain joins TRBV5-6 and TRBJ1-4; 7 bases fit TRBD1. The CDR3 covers 16 residues. Germline CDR1 reads SGHDT; CDR2 reads YYEEEE. J gave up 4 bases and V 1 base, and 7 bases lay outside the gene matches. The CDR3 region is CASSLYTGQYNEKLFF. Here the CDR3 DNA reads TGTGCCAGCAGCTTGTATACGGGACAGTATAATGAAAAACTGTTTTTT.

J is TRBJ2-5 and V is TRBV2, with a possible D match to TRBD1 (6 bases). Between the trimmed V and J ends, which lost 5 bases and 3 bases, there was a span of 13 bases. The CDR3 extends over 14 amino acids. Looked up from germline, CDR1 is SNHLY and CDR2 is FYNNEI. CDR3 coding DNA: TGTGCCAGCAGTAACAGGGTGGTAAAAGAGACCCAGTACTTC. Translating it yields CASSNRVVKETQYF.

The chain couples TRBV14 to TRBJ2-7; no clear D. CDR1 and CDR2 (germline): SGHDN, FVKESK. The V and J ends lost 3 bases and 5 bases respectively, with 5 bases between them. The CDR3 is made up of 11 amino acids. CDR3 sequence: CASSHTHEQYF. The CDR3 nucleotides read TGTGCCAGCAGCCACACCCACGAGCAGTACTTC.

The chain uses TRBV13 and TRBJ2-3; D is perhaps TRBD1 (6 bases). This CDR3 has 16 residues. Trimming stripped 3 bases from V and 0 bases from J, with 13 bases between. Per germline, CDR1 PRHDT and CDR2 FYEKMQ (reference sequence). The CDR3 loop reads CASSFGDTLSTDTQYF. CDR3 in DNA: TGTGCCAGCAGCTTCGGGGACACCTTAAGCACAGATACGCAGTATTTT.

The DNA of the CDR3 is TGTGCCAGCAGCTTAGTAACGGGACAGGGGAACCAGCCCCAGCATTTT. This encodes CASSLVTGQGNQPQHF. The chain links TRBV7-8 to TRBJ1-5, with 10 bases that match TRBD1. V lost 1 base, J lost 7 bases, and 7 bases stayed unmatched. CDR1 is SGHVS and CDR2 is FQNEAQ in the germline V gene. The CDR3 loop spans 16 amino acids. Based on the CDR3 plus reference TRBV7-8 and TRBJ1-5, the full variable domain is GAGVSQSPRYKVAKRGQDVALRCDPISGHVSLFWYQQALGQGPEFLTYFQNEAQLDKSGLPSDRFFAERPEGSVSTLKIQRTQQEDSAVYLCASSLVTGQGNQPQHFGDGTRLSIL.

The V gene is TRBV6-1, the J gene TRBJ2-5; 9 bases fit TRBD2. V dropped 4 bases and J dropped 4; count of bases not matched to a gene: 7. CDR1 MNHNS and CDR2 SASEGT come from the germline V gene. The CDR3 is 15 residues long. Here the CDR3 reads CASSVAGGRGETQYF. As DNA, the CDR3 is TGTGCCAGCAGTGTGGCGGGAGGGCGGGGAGAGACCCAGTACTTC.

The chain uses TRBV30 and TRBJ2-5; maybe TRBD2 (5 bases). Germline CDR1 is GTSNPN and CDR2 is SVGIG (reference sequence). V dropped 1 base and J dropped 5 bases, with 11 bases sitting between them. This CDR3 has 13 residues. For the CDR3, the DNA is TGTGCCTGGAGTGGGACTTTAGGGGAGACCCAGTACTTC. Protein product: CAWSGTLGETQYF.

This clone has only a few counts. The rearrangement uses TRBV5-6 and TRBJ2-1; no definite D call. The germline V gene has CDR1 SGHDT and CDR2 YYEEEE. The CDR3 contains 13 residues. The V and J ends lost 0 bases and 7 bases respectively, with 8 bases between them. The CDR3 nucleotides are TGTGCCAGCAGCTTGGCGGTTAGTAATGAGCAGTTCTTC. Encoded protein: CASSLAVSNEQFF.

The rearrangement uses TRBV6-4 and TRBJ2-3; TRBD2 matches at 8 bases. With 4 bases clipped from V and 2 bases from J, the junction kept 5 bases outside the gene matches. CDR1 MRHNA and CDR2 SNTAGT come from the germline V gene. The CDR3 contains 15 residues. CDR3 protein: CASSAGGEATDTQYF. CDR3 nucleotide sequence: TGTGCCAGCAGTGCGGGGGGGGAAGCCACAGATACGCAGTATTTT.

V usage is TRBV5-1 and J usage is TRBJ2-5, with D perhaps matching TRBD2 (7 bases). The V end was cut by 0 bases, the J end by 5 bases, with 17 bases between. Looked up from germline, CDR1 is SGHRS and CDR2 is YFSETQ. The CDR3 consists of 16 residues. CDR3 sequence reads: CASSLAAAGGGETQYF. In nucleotides, the CDR3 is TGCGCCAGCAGCTTGGCCGCAGCTGGGGGGGGCGAGACCCAGTACTTC.

A note on this clone: This specimen includes other DNA sequences encoding the same CDR3. The chain is built from TRBV6-5 and TRBJ1-2; no clear D gene. The CDR3 is 13 residues long. CDR1 is MNHEY, CDR2 SVGAGI, per germline. Trimming took off 6 bases at V and 2 bases at J, with 10 bases between the two ends. CDR3: CASSRTGNYGYTF. CDR3 sequence (DNA): TGTGCCAGCAGCCGGACGGGCAACTATGGCTACACCTTC.

The rearrangement joins TRBV30 to TRBJ1-3; D gene uncertain. The CDR3 contains 14 residues. CDR1 and CDR2 (germline): GTSNPN, SVGIG (reference sequence). The CDR3, as DNA: TGTGCGATACTTCTAACCCGATCTGGAAACACCATATATTTT. Translating it yields CAILLTRSGNTIYF.

This chain uses TRBV5-1 with TRBJ1-3; D ambiguous. The CDR3 covers 15 residues. The V end lost 7 bases, the J end lost 4 bases, and 18 bases lay between the germline ends. Germline-derived CDR1 and CDR2 are SGHRS and YFSETQ. This chain's CDR3 is CASGPGYDSGNTIYF. DNA for the CDR3: TGCGCCAGCGGCCCGGGGTATGACTCGGGAAACACCATATATTTT.

This clone was observed once. This CDR3 reads CASRVQGSNQPQHF. The CDR3, as DNA: TGTGCCAGCAGGGTACAGGGATCAAATCAGCCCCAGCATTTT. The chain carries TRBV27 and TRBJ1-5, with D maybe TRBD1 (6 bases). The CDR3 is 14 amino acids. V gave up 6 bases and J gave up 4 bases, with 13 bases separating them. CDR1 and CDR2 (germline): MNHEY, SMNVEV (reference sequence).

This clone appeared a single time. This CDR3 is CASKPPGGGDFYEQYF. The DNA for the CDR3 is TGTGCCAGCAAACCCCCGGGGGGGGGCGACTTCTACGAGCAGTACTTC. The chain recombines TRBV7-2 with TRBJ2-7; the match to TRBD2 covers 8 bases. Trimming took 7 bases from V and 3 from J; bases not matched to a gene: 14. The V gene's germline CDR1 is SGHTA and CDR2 FQGNSA. CDR3 size: 16 residues.

The V gene is TRBV19, the J gene TRBJ2-1; TRBD2 aligns across 10 bases. V lost 6 bases and J lost 9; bases outside the gene matches: 14. Germline V gene data show CDR1 as LNHDA and CDR2 as SQIVND (reference sequence). The CDR3 extends over 16 amino acids. The CDR3 region has the DNA TGTGCCAGTAGGTTGACTCAAGCGGGAGGGGAGAGTGAGCAGTTCTTC. It codes for CASRLTQAGGESEQFF.

The CDR3 protein is CASSELGQESTEAFF. CDR3 nucleotides: TGTGCCAGCAGTGAATTGGGACAGGAGTCCACTGAAGCTTTCTTT. V gene TRBV6-1 combines with J gene TRBJ1-1; 8 bases align to TRBD1. Germline V CDR1 and CDR2: MNHNS, SASEGT. V lost 2 bases and J lost 4; bases outside the gene matches: 6. The CDR3 runs 15 residues.

V is TRBV5-4 and J is TRBJ2-7; 7 bases match TRBD1. CDR1 is SGHNT, CDR2 YYREEE, per germline (reference sequence). This CDR3 is built from 15 residues. The trim removed 4 bases at V and 1 base at J, leaving 8 bases unmatched. The CDR3 nucleotides are TGTGCCAGCAGCAGCCGGGACAGCTATTCCTACGAGCAGTACTTC. Amino acid sequence: CASSSRDSYSYEQYF.

V usage is TRBV5-1 and J usage is TRBJ1-1, with 8 bases lining up with TRBD1. CDR1 and CDR2 from the germline V gene are SGHRS and YFSETQ. V lost 2 bases to trimming and J lost 4 bases; unmatched junction nucleotides: 4. This CDR3 comprises 14 residues. Here the CDR3 reads CASSFSGQGTEAFF. DNA of the CDR3: TGCGCCAGCAGCTTCTCCGGACAGGGCACTGAAGCTTTCTTT.

This chain links TRBV6-1 with TRBJ1-3; D uncertain. Trimming shortened V by 4 bases and J by 7 bases, and 17 bases separated the two germline ends. CDR3 length: 15 residues. The germline V gene encodes CDR1 MNHNS and CDR2 SASEGT. Written as DNA, the CDR3 is TGTGCCAGCAGTGTCCTAGCCAGCGATTATAACACCATATATTTT. Its translation is CASSVLASDYNTIYF.

The chain recombines TRBV2 with TRBJ2-5; 7 nucleotides agree with TRBD1. The germline V gene encodes CDR1 SNHLY and CDR2 FYNNEI. The V segment lost 7 bases and the J segment 6 bases; nucleotides outside the gene matches: 11. The CDR3 covers 14 residues. The chain's CDR3 is CASIMGQWGKTQYF. The CDR3 DNA reads as TGTGCCAGCATAATGGGACAGTGGGGAAAGACCCAGTACTTC.

This clone was counted a few times. The chain joins TRBV7-3 to TRBJ2-2; D is unresolved. Trimming stripped 6 bases from V and 3 bases from J, with 2 bases between. This CDR3 has 11 residues. Germline CDR1 SGHTA, CDR2 FQGTGA. CDR3 loop: CASRYTGELFF. In DNA, the CDR3 is TGTGCCAGCAGATACACCGGGGAGCTGTTTTTT. The full variable domain, rest sourced from reference TRBV7-3 and TRBJ2-2, is GAGVSQTPSNKVTEKGKYVELRCDPISGHTALYWYRQSLGQGPEFLIYFQGTGAADDSGLPNDRFFAVRPEGSVSTLKIQRTERGDSAVYLCASRYTGELFFGEGSRLTVL.